The T cell receptor (beta chain) under discussion was sequenced for a study of blood T cell repertoires in COVID-19. Some clones are missing from TCRdb's copy, which holds only in-frame ones; the method was immunoSEQ multiplex PCR. The sample records 300,000 or so clones, about 90% being singletons. Trimming cost V 6 bases and J 3 bases; bases outside gene matches: 17. This CDR3 region has 19 residues. The germline CDR1 and CDR2 sequences are MDHEN and SYDVKM. Sequenced material: PBMCs or T cells enriched from blood (not recorded which). This clonotype was sampled from a woman aged 25-40 years who had recovered from COVID-19. The rearrangement links TRBV28 to TRBJ2-7; 13 bases are a match to TRBD2. The CDR3: CASRRTPGTSGASNYEQYF. As DNA, the CDR3 is TGTGCCAGCAGACGCACCCCCGGGACTAGCGGGGCATCCAACTACGAGCAGTACTTC. Complete variable domain (other parts from reference TRBV28 and TRBJ2-7): DVKVTQSSRYLVKRTGEKVFLECVQDMDHENMFWYRQDPGLGLRLIYFSYDVKMKEKGDIPEGYSVSREKKERFSLILESASTNQTSMYLCASRRTPGTSGASNYEQYFGPGTRLTVT.